Following are 20 T cell receptor beta chains from one sample sequenced in a study of CD8 T cell repertoires and HIV-1 epitope variants. No cognate antigen is known for these TCRs. Generated by immunoSEQ multiplex PCR, the TCRdb table keeps only in-frame clones and is missing some. The data contain about 5,500 clones, around 68% of them singletons. Sequencing was done on a sample of cultured CD8+ T cells derived from PBMCs. Every receptor here comes from a male donor with HIV.

The rearrangement joins TRBV29-1 to TRBJ1-1; 9 bases map to TRBD1. Germline V gene data show CDR1 as SQVTM and CDR2 as ANQGSEA. The V and J ends lost 7 bases and 3 bases, in that order; junction bases with no gene match: 3. This CDR3 region has 12 residues. This CDR3 is CSARTGDTEAFF. The CDR3 coding sequence is TGCAGCGCGAGGACAGGGGACACTGAAGCTTTCTTT.

This chain joins TRBV5-1 and TRBJ1-1; weak D call: TRBD1 (6 bases). The V end lost 1 base, the J end lost 3 bases, and 10 bases lay between the germline ends. Germline V gene sequence: CDR1 SGHRS, CDR2 YFSETQ. The CDR3 totals 14 residues. The DNA of the CDR3 is TGCGCCAGCAGCTTGACAGGGTCTCACACTGAAGCTTTCTTT. It specifies CASSLTGSHTEAFF.

This chain uses TRBV4-1 with TRBJ2-3; D unresolved. Germline lookup yields CDR1 MGHRA and CDR2 YSYEKL. This CDR3 has 14 residues. V was pared by 0 bases and J by 2 bases, with 6 bases between. The CDR3 DNA sequence: TGCGCCAGCAGCCAAGACCAGAACACAGATACGCAGTATTTT. It translates to CASSQDQNTDTQYF.

J is TRBJ2-1 and V is TRBV10-1, with 9 bases matching TRBD2. The CDR3 runs to 16 residues. The V gene's germline CDR1 is WNHNN and CDR2 SYGVQD (reference sequence). J gave up 7 bases and V 7 bases, and 14 bases lay outside the gene matches. CDR3 nucleotide sequence: TGCGCCAGCACCCCAGGAGGCGGGAGGGCCCAGAATGAGCAGTTCTTC. This gives the protein CASTPGGGRAQNEQFF.

The gene calls are TRBV7-7 and TRBJ2-2, with D possibly matching TRBD2 (5 bases). The CDR3 runs to 11 residues. Germline CDR1 is SSHAT and CDR2 is FNYEAQ (reference sequence). The CDR3 DNA reads as TGTGCTGCTCTGAGGGCCGGGGAGCTGTTTTTT. Amino acids: CAALRAGELFF.

The chain couples TRBV19 to TRBJ1-5, with 8 bases lining up with TRBD1. V was pared by 5 bases and J by 4 bases, with 7 bases of the junction left unmatched. This CDR3 contains 15 residues. The germline V gene encodes CDR1 LNHDA and CDR2 SQIVND (reference sequence). The CDR3 nucleotides are TGTGCCAGTAGTGCTACCGGGACAGGTAATCAGCCCCAGCATTTT. Its protein is CASSATGTGNQPQHF.

Only one count was recorded for this clone. V and J are TRBV28 and TRBJ1-1; 7 bases match TRBD1. V trimming: 1 base; J trimming: 6 bases; junction bases outside the gene matches: 5. The V gene's germline CDR1 is MDHEN and CDR2 SYDVKM. The CDR3 is 14 residues long. CDR3 sequence reads: CASSLSRGLPEAFF. The CDR3 nucleotides are TGTGCCAGCAGTTTATCCAGGGGGTTACCTGAAGCTTTCTTT.

This clone was detected once. This chain links TRBV7-2 with TRBJ1-5, with D possibly being TRBD1 (5 bases). This CDR3 contains 16 residues. V was clipped by 5 bases and J by 2 bases, with 16 bases between them. In germline, CDR1 is SGHTA, CDR2 FQGNSA. For the CDR3, the DNA is TGTGCCAGCAGCCTGTGGGGGGACCTAGGCAATCAGCCCCAGCATTTT. Translation gives CASSLWGDLGNQPQHF.

The chain has TRBV29-1 and TRBJ1-2; D is undetermined. CDR1 and CDR2 (germline): SQVTM, ANQGSEA. V lost 4 bases, J lost 4 bases, and 7 bases lay in between. The CDR3 extends over 11 amino acids. Written as DNA, the CDR3 is TGCAGCGTTGTATGGAGCTATGGCTACACCTTC. Translating it yields CSVVWSYGYTF.

CDR3 loop: CASSYGGRGYDEQFF. For the CDR3, the DNA is TGTGCCAGCAGTTACGGGGGCAGGGGTTATGATGAGCAGTTCTTC. V and J are TRBV6-6 and TRBJ2-1, with D maybe TRBD1 (6 bases). The germline gives CDR1 MNHNY, CDR2 SVGAGI (reference sequence). Trimming pared 2 bases from V and 8 bases from J, leaving 16 bases between. The CDR3 spans 15 residues.

This chain uses TRBV27 with TRBJ2-1, with D hard to call. The germline V gene encodes CDR1 MNHEY and CDR2 SMNVEV (reference sequence). Trimming took off 0 bases at V and 4 bases at J, with 7 bases between the two ends. CDR3 length: 14 residues. CDR3 residues: CASSLSEGYNEQFF. In DNA form, the CDR3 reads TGTGCCAGCAGTTTATCGGAAGGGTACAATGAGCAGTTCTTC.

The chain employs TRBV5-6 and TRBJ2-7, with 7 nucleotides matching TRBD2. Germline CDR1 reads SGHDT; CDR2 reads YYEEEE. V shed 6 bases and J 2 bases; nucleotides not matched to a gene: 8. CDR3 length: 14 amino acids. CDR3 region: CASNRGGSTYEQYF. The CDR3 nucleotides read TGTGCCAGCAACCGGGGCGGGAGTACCTACGAGCAGTACTTC.

This clone appeared a single time. The CDR3 region has the DNA TGTGCCAGCAGCGTACCTTTAGGGGCTAGCGGGGGGCCGAGCTCCTACAATGAGCAGTTCTTC. This translates into CASSVPLGASGGPSSYNEQFF. The chain carries TRBV9 and TRBJ2-1; TRBD2 aligns across 11 bases. The ends lost 1 base at V and 0 bases at J; junction bases unmatched: 15. CDR3 length: 21 amino acids. Looked up from germline, CDR1 is SGDLS and CDR2 is YYNGEE.

The chain recombines TRBV5-6 with TRBJ1-3; D is undetermined. The germline CDR1 and CDR2 sequences are SGHDT and YYEEEE. V lost 0 bases and J lost 0, with 7 bases in between. The CDR3 has 15 residues. CDR3 amino acids: CASSLVGNSGNTIYF. The CDR3 DNA is TGTGCCAGCAGCTTGGTCGGAAACTCTGGAAACACCATATATTTT. Supplemented by reference TRBV5-6 and TRBJ1-3, the full variable domain reads DAGVTQSPTHLIKTRGQQVTLRCSPKSGHDTVSWYQQALGQGPQFIFQYYEEEERQRGNFPDRFSGHQFPNYSSELNVNALLLGDSALYLCASSLVGNSGNTIYFGEGSWLTVV.

This clone was counted only a few times. The rearrangement joins TRBV5-1 to TRBJ2-7; D might be TRBD1 or TRBD2, each matching 5 bases. The CDR3 runs 12 residues. The V end was cut by 3 bases, the J end by 1 base, with 5 bases between. Germline V gene data show CDR1 as SGHRS and CDR2 as YFSETQ. Here the CDR3 reads CASSWGSYEQYF. In nucleotides, the CDR3 is TGCGCCAGCAGCTGGGGGTCCTACGAGCAGTACTTC.

The chain links TRBV29-1 to TRBJ2-1; 8 positions agree with TRBD2. Germline V gene sequence: CDR1 SQVTM, CDR2 ANQGSEA. The CDR3 totals 12 residues. The V gene end was trimmed by 4 bases and the J gene end by 7 bases; junction bases not matched to a gene: 3. The CDR3 region is CSVAERENEQFF. The CDR3 DNA sequence: TGCAGCGTTGCTGAGCGGGAGAATGAGCAGTTCTTC.

The chain uses TRBV7-9 and TRBJ2-7; TRBD1 agrees at 7 bases. The CDR3 has 14 residues. Trimming at V came to 5 bases and at J to 3 bases, leaving 7 bases not matched to a gene. Germline CDR1 is SEHNR and CDR2 is FQNEAQ (reference sequence). The CDR3 bases are TGTGCCAGCAGCCCACGACAGGGATACTACGAGCAGTACTTC. Protein sequence: CASSPRQGYYEQYF.

The rearrangement joins TRBV19 to TRBJ2-7; 7 bases match TRBD1. Per the germline V gene, CDR1 is LNHDA and CDR2 is SQIVND (reference sequence). The CDR3 consists of 15 residues. The V and J ends lost 7 bases and 5 bases, in that order; junction bases with no gene match: 14. The DNA of the CDR3 is TGTGCCAGTACCCCAACCTCGACAGGGTTCGACGAGCAGTACTTC. It translates to CASTPTSTGFDEQYF.

The rearrangement joins TRBV5-8 to TRBJ2-7, with TRBD1 matching 7 bases. Looked up from germline, CDR1 is SGHTS and CDR2 is YDEGEE. V lost 0 bases and J lost 0; bases outside the gene matches: 3. This CDR3 contains 15 residues. The DNA for the CDR3 is TGTGCCAGCAGCTTGGGGGACAGTGACTCCTACGAGCAGTACTTC. As protein: CASSLGDSDSYEQYF.

The chain combines TRBV7-9 with TRBJ2-1, with 10 bases lining up with TRBD2. The CDR3 has 15 residues. Looked up from germline, CDR1 is SEHNR and CDR2 is FQNEAQ (reference sequence). V shed 6 bases, J shed 8 bases, and the junction held 10 bases outside the gene matches. In DNA, the CDR3 is TGTGCCAGCAGTTATTCTAGCGGGAGTAGGGATGAGCAGTTCTTC. It translates to CASSYSSGSRDEQFF.